Included here is one T cell receptor beta chain sequence, with context. Losses at the gene ends were 6 bases for V and 3 bases for J; bases not matched to a gene: 4. The CDR3 length is 12 residues. Germline V CDR1 and CDR2: SQVTM, ANQGSEA. These data are taken from a study of blood T cells in healthy people across ages. Across the whole study: About one barcoded beta molecule per two T cells was the capture yield of template switching.

A sample-barcoded 5' primer and a J-beta primer mix were used in a second PCR of roughly 7 to 11 cycles. TCRdb processed the 5' RACE reads anew with MiXCR; each CDR3 protein has one entry. The sample records 1.5 million to 2 million distinct CDR3 sequences, 39% being singletons. Each sample yielded at least 5 micrograms of PBMC total RNA. The sequence was obtained from a human donor in good health. Material for sequencing was blood. The gene calls are TRBV29-1 and TRBJ1-1; 7 nucleotides line up with TRBD1. The DNA of the CDR3 is TGCAGCGTGAACAGGGGTGACACTGAAGCTTTCTTT. Its protein is CSVNRGDTEAFF.